These T cell receptor beta chains were read from a single sample in a study of T cell responses to AZD1222 COVID-19 vaccine. The method was immunoSEQ multiplex PCR; TCRdb's version includes in-frame clones alone and lacks a portion of them. This table holds 100,000 to 130,000 clones, around 89% found once. The source material was peripheral blood, sampled on day 0 of AZD1222 vaccination. These receptors all stem from an adult in good health. Both conserved end residues are part of each CDR3. The order of the fields is CDR3 protein, CDR3 DNA, clone size, J gene, V gene, D gene. D genes are given only for firm matches. Size tells how often a clone was seen (once, few, many) or the class of an expanded clone, and some rows leave it out.

CASSYSQEGTQYF TGTGCCAGCAGTTACTCGCAGGAGGGGACCCAGTACTTC NA TRBJ2-5 TRBV6-5 NA
CASSQTAGVGYEQYF TGTGCCAGCAGTCAAACAGCGGGGGTTGGCTACGAGCAGTACTTC NA TRBJ2-7 TRBV6-2/TRBV6-3 TRBD2
CASSLPISADTQYF TGTGCCAGCAGCTTACCCATATCTGCAGATACGCAGTATTTT NA TRBJ2-3 TRBV7-2 NA
CASSFWHRGQETQYF TGTGCCAGCAGCTTCTGGCACAGGGGGCAAGAGACCCAGTACTTC NA TRBJ2-5 TRBV7-8 TRBD1
CASGLGPNTEAFF TGTGCCAGCGGGTTAGGTCCGAACACTGAAGCTTTCTTT NA TRBJ1-1 TRBV12-3/TRBV12-4 NA
CASSLTGQPQHF TGTGCCAGCAGCCTTACCGGTCAGCCCCAGCATTTT NA TRBJ1-5 TRBV28 NA
CASSDPSGRANEQFF TGTGCCAGCAGTGACCCTAGCGGGAGGGCCAATGAGCAGTTCTTC NA TRBJ2-1 TRBV5-4 TRBD2
CASSLVSGVSNEQFF TGTGCCAGCAGCTTAGTATCGGGAGTGTCTAATGAGCAGTTCTTC few TRBJ2-1 TRBV7-7 NA
CASRTTRGNQPQHF TGTGCCAGCAGGACTACGAGGGGTAATCAGCCCCAGCATTTT NA TRBJ1-5 TRBV6-5 NA
CASSQDRRGNIQYF TGTGCCAGCAGCCAAGATCGCAGGGGGAACATTCAGTACTTC once TRBJ2-4 TRBV14 TRBD1
CASSLANTGELFF TGTGCCAGCAGCCTCGCGAACACCGGGGAGCTGTTTTTT NA TRBJ2-2 TRBV5-4 NA
CASSQAGSNEKLFF TGCGCCAGCAGCCAAGCGGGCAGCAATGAAAAACTGTTTTTT NA TRBJ1-4 TRBV4-3 NA
CASSQDLREWSYNEQFF TGTGCCAGCAGCCAAGATTTGCGGGAGTGGTCCTACAATGAGCAGTTCTTC NA TRBJ2-1 TRBV3-1/TRBV3-2 TRBD2
CASSLGGFAEAFF TGTGCCAGCAGCTTAGGGGGGTTTGCTGAAGCTTTCTTT NA TRBJ1-1 TRBV7-9 NA
CASSVGDSANEKLFF TGTGCCAGCAGCGTAGGGGACAGTGCTAATGAAAAACTGTTTTTT NA TRBJ1-4 TRBV9 TRBD1
CASSQVGLAGGSGTGELFF TGTGCCAGCAGCCAAGTTGGACTAGCGGGAGGGAGTGGCACCGGGGAGCTGTTTTTT few TRBJ2-2 TRBV4-2 TRBD2
CASILNSNTEAFF TGTGCCAGCATCTTGAACTCTAACACTGAAGCTTTCTTT NA TRBJ1-1 TRBV28 NA
CSVEGRANTGELFF TGCAGCGTTGAAGGGCGGGCGAACACCGGGGAGCTGTTTTTT once TRBJ2-2 TRBV29-1 NA
CASSLQGAPDYGYTF TGTGCCAGCAGCCTTCAGGGGGCGCCCGACTATGGCTACACCTTC NA TRBJ1-2 TRBV3-1/TRBV3-2 TRBD1
CASSQTAQDTGELFF TGTGCCAGCTCACAAACAGCACAGGACACCGGGGAGCTGTTTTTT NA TRBJ2-2 TRBV18 NA
CATSDIDRVGYNEQFF TGTGCCACCAGTGATATTGACAGGGTAGGGTACAATGAGCAGTTCTTC NA TRBJ2-1 TRBV24-1 TRBD1
CASSHRGSTDTQYF TGTGCCAGCAGCCACCGGGGAAGCACAGATACGCAGTATTTT NA TRBJ2-3 TRBV3-1/TRBV3-2 NA
CATTGSSYEQYF TGTGCCACTACAGGGAGTTCCTACGAGCAGTACTTC NA TRBJ2-7 TRBV18 NA
CASSKQEDYGYTF TGTGCCAGCAGCAAACAGGAGGACTATGGCTACACCTTC NA TRBJ1-2 TRBV7-2 NA
CASSFRHTGELFF TGTGCCAGCAGCTTCAGACACACCGGGGAGCTGTTTTTT NA TRBJ2-2 TRBV7-2 NA
CASSFRSQLAGGRSGEQYF TGTGCCAGCAGCTTTCGGAGCCAACTAGCGGGAGGGCGGAGTGGCGAGCAGTACTTC NA TRBJ2-7 TRBV11-3 TRBD2
CASSPGDYPTDTQYF TGTGCCAGCAGCCCAGGGGATTACCCCACAGATACGCAGTATTTT NA TRBJ2-3 TRBV7-2 NA
CASSSRTGGDGANVLTF TGTGCCAGCAGCTCCAGGACAGGGGGCGATGGGGCCAACGTCCTGACTTTC NA TRBJ2-6 TRBV11-2 TRBD1
CATSDGQALAYEQYF TGTGCCACCAGTGATGGTCAGGCACTGGCCTACGAGCAGTACTTC NA TRBJ2-7 TRBV24-1 NA
CASRRGRYEQYF TGTGCCAGCCGCAGGGGGCGGTACGAGCAGTACTTC NA TRBJ2-7 TRBV28 TRBD1
CASSLAGQFQYEQYF TGTGCCAGCAGCTTAGCTGGACAGTTCCAGTACGAGCAGTACTTC NA TRBJ2-7 TRBV7-2 NA
CASGLVLGNSPDTQYF TGTGCTAGTGGTTTGGTATTAGGGAACAGCCCAGATACGCAGTATTTT NA TRBJ2-3 TRBV12-5 NA
CASSLRGETLGANVLTF TGTGCCAGCAGTCTTAGGGGAGAGACTTTAGGGGCCAACGTCCTGACTTTC NA TRBJ2-6 TRBV7-2 NA
CASSLRDRASELFF TGTGCCAGCAGCCTCCGGGACAGGGCGTCGGAGCTGTTTTTT NA TRBJ2-2 TRBV5-6 TRBD1
CASSLGLASYNEQFF TGTGCCAGCAGCTTGGGACTAGCCTCCTACAATGAGCAGTTCTTC NA TRBJ2-1 TRBV5-8 TRBD2
CASSEDPGPNTGELFF TGTGCCAGCAGTGAAGATCCGGGTCCGAACACCGGGGAGCTGTTTTTT NA TRBJ2-2 TRBV2 NA
CASSFGDNEQFF TGTGCCAGCAGCTTTGGGGACAATGAGCAGTTCTTC NA TRBJ2-1 TRBV11-3 NA
CASSYPYQRMHNEQFF TGTGCCAGCAGTTACCCATATCAGCGGATGCACAATGAGCAGTTCTTC NA TRBJ2-1 TRBV6-5 NA
CASSPGGGGGYTF TGTGCCAGCAGCCCGGGAGGGGGCGGCGGCTACACCTTC NA TRBJ1-2 TRBV7-2 TRBD1
CASSYVDRANYGYTF TGTGCCAGCAGTTACGTCGACAGGGCTAACTATGGCTACACCTTC NA TRBJ1-2 TRBV6-2/TRBV6-3 TRBD1
CASSPRGTGEETQYF TGTGCCAGTAGCCCCCGCGGGACAGGGGAAGAGACCCAGTACTTC few TRBJ2-5 TRBV19 TRBD1
CASSLGQYSNQPQHF TGTGCCAGCAGTCTAGGACAGTATAGCAATCAGCCCCAGCATTTT NA TRBJ1-5 TRBV28 NA
CASSMEGYEQYF TGTGCCAGTAGTATGGAGGGCTACGAGCAGTACTTC NA TRBJ2-7 TRBV19 NA
CASSLGREYSYEQYF TGTGCCAGCAGCTTGGGACGGGAGTACTCCTACGAGCAGTACTTC NA TRBJ2-7 TRBV5-6 NA
CASSLAGADGYTF TGTGCCAGCAGCCTCGCAGGGGCGGATGGCTACACCTTC once TRBJ1-2 TRBV7-9 NA
CASSRTDPQETQYF TGCGCCAGCAGCAGGACAGATCCCCAAGAGACCCAGTACTTC NA TRBJ2-5 TRBV5-1 NA
CASSLYFQGLRGYTF TGTGCCAGCAGCCTGTACTTTCAGGGTTTAAGGGGCTACACCTTC NA TRBJ1-2 TRBV13 NA
CASSLGSTNYGYTF TGCGCCAGCAGCTTGGGGTCGACAAACTATGGCTACACCTTC NA TRBJ1-2 TRBV5-1 NA
CASSWTGELFF TGTGCCAGCAGCTGGACCGGGGAGCTGTTTTTT once TRBJ2-2 TRBV11-3 NA
CASSLSTLNTEAFF TGCGCCAGCAGCTTGTCGACCTTGAACACTGAAGCTTTCTTT NA TRBJ1-1 TRBV5-1 NA